Sequencing of this T cell receptor (beta chain) was carried out in a study of blood T cells in healthy people across ages. Trimming took 7 bases from V and 2 from J; bases not matched to a gene: 8. The CDR3 sequence is 15 residues long. At least 5 micrograms of total RNA were extracted per sample. Alongside a J-beta primer mix, a sample-barcoded 5' primer served in a second PCR lasting roughly 7 to 12 cycles. Each of the cDNA molecules was tagged by a template-switch adaptor with 12 random nucleotides. TCRdb re-derived calls from the 5' RACE reads in MiXCR, one entry per CDR3 protein. Here the sample spans 1,500,000 or so distinct CDR3 sequences, approximately 59% being singletons. Study-wide findings and caveats: Estimates of total diversity, which came from one million sequenced T cells, were considered to be underestimates.

On this clonotype itself: What it binds is not known.

The sample taken for sequencing was blood. The sequence was collected from a young man in good health. The rearrangement links TRBV12-3 or TRBV12-4 to TRBJ1-3; 7 nucleotides align to TRBD1. In DNA, the CDR3 is TGTGCCAGCAATATCCCAGGGGGAGCTGGAAACACCATATATTTT. Encoded protein: CASNIPGGAGNTIYF.